The clone carrying this T cell receptor beta chain was recorded only once. Its antigen remains unknown. Libraries were prepared by immunoSEQ multiplex PCR; TCRdb keeps only in-frame clonotypes and omits some of them. The sample lists a few hundred thousand clones, about four fifths occurring once. Treatment denoted: around 19 received Ad26.COV2.S at low or high dose, single or two shots; 5 received placebo; per-sample allocation not given. The samples date from day 63 after the first vaccine or placebo injection. The sample belongs to a study of Ad26.COV2.S vaccination and SARS-CoV-2 variants. Overall study: The study gave Ad26.COV2.S intramuscularly, once or twice 56 days apart.

Study outcomes and limitations: Placebo and vaccine recipients had non-spike TCR breadth that was similar.

There are 16 residues in the CDR3. The germline V gene encodes CDR1 LNHDA and CDR2 SQIVND (reference sequence). With V trimmed by 5 bases and J by 2 bases, 7 bases remained unmatched. This specimen consisted of peripheral blood, obtained in a trial of Ad26.COV2.S vaccine versus placebo. This chain connects TRBV19 to TRBJ2-1, with 9 bases identical to TRBD2. The sequence was collected from a person aged 18-65 years who received the Ad26.COV2.S COVID-19 vaccine or a placebo. CDR3 protein: CASSPYSGGTYNEQFF. The CDR3 DNA is TGTGCCAGTAGTCCATATAGCGGGGGTACCTACAATGAGCAGTTCTTC.